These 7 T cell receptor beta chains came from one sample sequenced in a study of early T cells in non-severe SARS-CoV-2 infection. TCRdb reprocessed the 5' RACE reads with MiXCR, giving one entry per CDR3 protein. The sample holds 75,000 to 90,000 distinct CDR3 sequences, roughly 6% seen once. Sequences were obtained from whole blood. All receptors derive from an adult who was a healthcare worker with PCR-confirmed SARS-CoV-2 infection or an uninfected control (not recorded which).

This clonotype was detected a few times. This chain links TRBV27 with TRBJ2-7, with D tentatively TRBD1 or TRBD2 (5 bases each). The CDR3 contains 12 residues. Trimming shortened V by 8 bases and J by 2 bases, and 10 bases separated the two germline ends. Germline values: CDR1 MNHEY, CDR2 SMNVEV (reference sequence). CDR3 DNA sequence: TGTGCCAGCGGGACGGACGCCTACGAGCAGTACTTC. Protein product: CASGTDAYEQYF.

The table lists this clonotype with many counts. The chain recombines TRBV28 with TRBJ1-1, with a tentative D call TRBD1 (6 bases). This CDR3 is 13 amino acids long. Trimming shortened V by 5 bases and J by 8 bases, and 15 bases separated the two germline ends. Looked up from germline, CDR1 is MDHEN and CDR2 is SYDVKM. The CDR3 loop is CASSIYRATEAFF. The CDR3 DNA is TGTGCCAGCAGTATCTACAGGGCTACCGAAGCTTTCTTT.

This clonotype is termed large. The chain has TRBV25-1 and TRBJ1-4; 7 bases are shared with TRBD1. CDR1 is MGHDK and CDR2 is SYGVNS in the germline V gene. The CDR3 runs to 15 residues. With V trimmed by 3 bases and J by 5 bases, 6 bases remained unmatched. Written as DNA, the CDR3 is TGTGCCAGCAGTGACTCAGGGGGGTCCAATGAAAAACTGTTTTTT. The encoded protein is CASSDSGGSNEKLFF.

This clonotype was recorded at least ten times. The CDR3 loop is CASSYYRLSEAFF. The DNA for the CDR3 is TGTGCCAGCAGTTACTACCGACTCAGCGAAGCTTTCTTT. This chain uses TRBV6-5 with TRBJ1-1, with unresolved D. V was pared by 1 base and J by 8 bases, with 11 bases between. In germline, CDR1 is MNHEY, CDR2 SVGAGI. There are 13 residues in the CDR3.

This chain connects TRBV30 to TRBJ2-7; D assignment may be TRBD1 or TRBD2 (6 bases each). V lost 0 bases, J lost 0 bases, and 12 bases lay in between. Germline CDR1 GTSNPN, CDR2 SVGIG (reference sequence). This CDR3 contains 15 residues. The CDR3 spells CAWSVPGAVSYEQYF. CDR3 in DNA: TGTGCCTGGAGTGTACCGGGGGCAGTCTCCTACGAGCAGTACTTC.

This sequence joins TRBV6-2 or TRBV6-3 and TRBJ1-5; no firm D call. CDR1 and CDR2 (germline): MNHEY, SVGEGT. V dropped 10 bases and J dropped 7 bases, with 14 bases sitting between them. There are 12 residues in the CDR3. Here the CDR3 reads CATSSPPQPQHF. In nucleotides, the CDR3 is TGTGCCACCTCATCCCCACCGCAGCCCCAGCATTTT.

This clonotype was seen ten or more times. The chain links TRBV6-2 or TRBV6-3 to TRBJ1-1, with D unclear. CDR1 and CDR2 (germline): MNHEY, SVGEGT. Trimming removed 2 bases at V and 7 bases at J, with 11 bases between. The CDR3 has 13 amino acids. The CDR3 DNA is TGTGCCAGCAGTTACAGTGACAAAGTTGAAGCTTTCTTT. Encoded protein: CASSYSDKVEAFF.